Below are 19 T cell receptor beta chains sequenced from a single sample in a study of T-cell reconstitution after alpha-beta-depleted transplantation in children. Unique molecular identifiers were used to barcode this TCRbeta library. In TCRdb, the PCR reads were re-called with MiXCR into one record per CDR3 protein. The sample contains 500,000 to 650,000 distinct CDR3 sequences, over 9.5% of which appear only once. Sequenced here: PBMCs, mostly from graft donor cells, sampled 180 days after TCRalphabeta/CD19-depleted stem cell transplant. These receptors were obtained from a female patient aged 2-15 years who had a stem cell transplant for aplastic anemia, so the T cells may come from the graft donor.

The table lists this clonotype with a few counts. The V gene is TRBV10-3, the J gene TRBJ2-3, with 9 nucleotides matching TRBD2. The germline V gene has CDR1 ENHRY and CDR2 SYGVKD. The CDR3 is made up of 16 amino acids. With V trimmed by 4 bases and J by 5 bases, 10 bases remained unmatched. The CDR3 loop is CAISAPWREGEDTQYF. In nucleotides, the CDR3 is TGTGCCATCAGTGCACCCTGGCGGGAGGGTGAAGATACGCAGTATTTT.

This clonotype was seen only a few times. The chain is built from TRBV12-3 or TRBV12-4 and TRBJ2-4, with TRBD2 matching over 7 bases. V was pared by 3 bases and J by 3 bases, with 8 bases of the junction left unmatched. This CDR3 is built from 16 residues. CDR3 DNA sequence: TGTGCCAGCAGTTTCCTTGCGGGAGTGTTCAAAAACATTCAGTACTTC. Translation gives CASSFLAGVFKNIQYF.

This clonotype was counted many times. The genes are TRBV27 and TRBJ1-2, with D possibly being TRBD1 (5 bases). CDR1 is MNHEY, CDR2 SMNVEV, per germline (reference sequence). V gave up 2 bases and J gave up 0 bases, with 7 bases separating them. The CDR3 sequence is 14 residues long. The CDR3 nucleotides read TGTGCCAGCAGTTTACGACAGACTAACTATGGCTACACCTTC. Residues: CASSLRQTNYGYTF.

This chain joins TRBV20-1 and TRBJ2-7; possibly TRBD1 or TRBD2 for D (6 bases each). Trimming shortened V by 3 bases and J by 6 bases, and 24 bases separated the two germline ends. CDR3 length: 16 amino acids. The germline gives CDR1 DFQATT, CDR2 SNEGSKA (reference sequence). CDR3 coding DNA: TGCAGTGCTAGGGGGATGAGGGGGGTAGCGCCCTCCGAGCAGTACTTC. This translates into CSARGMRGVAPSEQYF.

This clonotype was seen a handful of times. The genes are TRBV28 and TRBJ2-1, with D hard to call. V lost 1 base and J lost 4, with 14 bases in between. This CDR3 is 16 amino acids long. Germline CDR1 MDHEN, CDR2 SYDVKM. CDR3 DNA: TGTGCCAGCAGTTTATCAGAGGAGAGGTGGTACAATGAGCAGTTCTTC. This codes for CASSLSEERWYNEQFF.

This clonotype was detected only a few times. CDR3: CAISEFPGQGIAYNEQFF. The DNA for the CDR3 is TGTGCCATCAGTGAGTTTCCGGGACAGGGGATTGCCTACAATGAGCAGTTCTTC. The rearrangement uses TRBV10-3 and TRBJ2-1, with 10 nucleotides matching TRBD1. V was pared by 1 base and J by 2 bases, with 8 bases of the junction left unmatched. The CDR3 totals 18 residues. Germline values: CDR1 ENHRY, CDR2 SYGVKD.

The V call is TRBV3-1, the J call TRBJ2-1, with 12 bases aligning to TRBD2. The CDR3 has 15 residues. Per the germline V gene, CDR1 is LGHDT and CDR2 is YNNKEL (reference sequence). J was trimmed by 7 bases and V by 3 bases; bases with no gene match: 4. The CDR3 region has the DNA TGTGCCAGCAGCCAGAGTCTAGCGGGAGGGAATGAGCAGTTCTTC. Its protein product is CASSQSLAGGNEQFF.

The chain combines TRBV29-1 with TRBJ2-2; 14 bases are shared with TRBD2. V was clipped by 4 bases and J by 3 bases; unmatched bases: 7. The CDR3 is 17 residues long. CDR1 is SQVTM and CDR2 is ANQGSEA in the germline V gene. For the CDR3, the DNA is TGCAGCGTTGCGGGGACTAGCGGGAGTTTCGACACCGGGGAGCTGTTTTTT. As protein: CSVAGTSGSFDTGELFF.

The chain employs TRBV19 and TRBJ2-5; 11 nucleotides match TRBD1. CDR1 is LNHDA and CDR2 is SQIVND in the germline V gene (reference sequence). This CDR3 spans 17 amino acids. The V and J ends lost 3 bases and 4 bases, in that order; junction bases with no gene match: 10. The CDR3 loop reads CASSMYGGTGGRETQYF. In nucleotides, the CDR3 is TGTGCCAGTAGTATGTACGGCGGGACAGGGGGACGAGAGACCCAGTACTTC. Full variable domain (remainder filled in from reference TRBV19 and TRBJ2-5): DGGITQSPKYLFRKEGQNVTLSCEQNLNHDAMYWYRQDPGQGLRLIYYSQIVNDFQKGDIAEGYSVSREKKESFPLTVTSAQKNPTAFYLCASSMYGGTGGRETQYFGPGTRLLVL.

This clonotype was seen at least ten times. The chain recombines TRBV21-1 with TRBJ2-7; the table names TRBD1, a call not compared with the DNA. TRBV21-1 is a listed pseudogene. The CDR3 has 14 amino acids. Here the CDR3 reads CASSTSDRPYEQYF. The CDR3 DNA is TGTGCCAGCAGCACTTCGGACAGACCTTACGAGCAGTACTTC.

This clonotype was seen a few times. The genes are TRBV5-1 and TRBJ2-5, with TRBD1 matching over 11 bases. The CDR3 has 15 amino acids. The V segment lost 3 bases and the J segment 1 base; nucleotides outside the gene matches: 2. From germline, CDR1 is SGHRS and CDR2 YFSETQ. The DNA for the CDR3 is TGCGCCAGCAGCTCGGACAGGGGGCTCCAAGAGACCCAGTACTTC. Protein product: CASSSDRGLQETQYF.

Only a few counts were recorded for this clonotype. The genes are TRBV20-1 and TRBJ2-7, with D unresolved. The germline V and J ends were trimmed by 6 bases and 6 bases, with 18 bases remaining between them. The CDR3 is made up of 13 amino acids. Germline V gene data show CDR1 as DFQATT and CDR2 as SNEGSKA (reference sequence). CDR3 loop: CSAFPRALGEQYF. CDR3 nucleotides: TGCAGTGCCTTTCCCCGGGCTTTGGGCGAGCAGTACTTC.

This clonotype was counted between two and nine times. CDR3 in amino acids: CASSLGSAGGLGNIQYF. The CDR3 DNA sequence: TGTGCCAGCAGCTTAGGATCCGCGGGCGGCCTGGGGAACATTCAGTACTTC. J is TRBJ2-4 and V is TRBV7-2; perhaps TRBD2 as D (5 bases). V gave up 1 base and J gave up 7 bases, with 20 bases separating them. Germline assignment: CDR1 SGHTA and CDR2 FQGNSA. The CDR3 covers 17 residues.

This rearrangement joins TRBV10-3 to TRBJ2-1; 15 bases map to TRBD2. This CDR3 spans 16 amino acids. Germline CDR1 and CDR2: ENHRY and SYGVKD. The V and J ends lost 6 bases and 4 bases, in that order; junction bases with no gene match: 4. CDR3 DNA: TGTGCCATCAGCCGGACTAGCGGGAGGGATTACAATGAGCAGTTCTTC. It translates to CAISRTSGRDYNEQFF.

This clonotype was counted a few times. The rearrangement joins TRBV5-1 to TRBJ1-5; 7 bases map to TRBD1. V dropped 4 bases and J dropped 3; count of bases not matched to a gene: 4. This CDR3 has 14 amino acids. Germline lookup yields CDR1 SGHRS and CDR2 YFSETQ. The CDR3 nucleotides are TGCGCCAGCAGCCCTACAGGGGTCAATCAGCCCCAGCATTTT. This encodes CASSPTGVNQPQHF.

The rearrangement links TRBV5-4 to TRBJ2-3; 9 positions match TRBD2. CDR1 and CDR2 (germline): SGHNT, YYREEE (reference sequence). With V trimmed by 2 bases and J by 4 bases, 8 bases remained unmatched. CDR3 size: 16 residues. The CDR3 sequence is CASSFSVGGRADTQYF. The CDR3 nucleotides are TGTGCCAGCAGCTTCTCAGTCGGCGGGAGGGCAGATACGCAGTATTTT.

The table lists this clonotype with a few counts. This CDR3 reads CASSFRGGQGFSGANVLTF. The CDR3 region has the DNA TGTGCCAGCAGTTTTCGTGGGGGACAGGGGTTCTCTGGGGCCAACGTCCTGACTTTC. The gene calls are TRBV12-3 or TRBV12-4 and TRBJ2-6; 10 bases line up with TRBD1. The CDR3 extends over 19 amino acids. Germline trimming cut 3 bases from V and 0 bases from J; bases unmatched to any gene: 8.

The rearrangement links TRBV14 to TRBJ1-4; TRBD1 matches 8 bases. Germline CDR1 is SGHDN and CDR2 is FVKESK. V shed 4 bases and J 10 bases; nucleotides not matched to a gene: 8. The CDR3 contains 14 residues. DNA of the CDR3: TGTGCCAGCAGCCGGGATATTGGACAGGGAAAACTGTTTTTT. Translation gives CASSRDIGQGKLFF.

Concerning this clonotype itself: One end of the junction does not line up with germline, which may come from a read error. V usage is TRBV5-5 and J usage is TRBJ1-5; unclear D gene. From germline, CDR1 is SGHKS and CDR2 YYEKEE (reference sequence). The CDR3 runs 13 residues. CDR3 bases: TGTCCCAGCAGCTTGGCCGATCGCCAGCCCCAGCATTTT. Protein sequence: CPSSLADRQPQHF.